The clone carrying this TCR beta chain has only a few counts. Its antigen is as yet unknown. These data originate in a study of blood T cells in healthy people across ages. Study observations and caveats: Percentage of naive T cells showed a strong correlation with TCR beta diversity.

This CDR3 contains 15 residues. CDR1 is MNHNY, CDR2 SVGAGI, per germline (reference sequence). They isolated at least 6.5 million PBMCs from each sample. The second PCR ran about 6 to 11 cycles with a sample-barcoded 5' primer and J-beta primers. Template switching added a 12-random-nucleotide identifier to every cDNA molecule. One entry per CDR3 protein results from TCRdb running MiXCR on the 5' RACE reads. Among 730,000 or so distinct CDR3 sequences listed, roughly two fifths were seen once. Sequencing was performed on blood. This chain uses TRBV6-6 with TRBJ2-4; 9 bases are a match to TRBD2. The better agreement between TRBJ2-7 and the DNA end casts doubt on the J call. This receptor was identified in a woman aged 60 to 75 in good health. In nucleotides, the CDR3 is TGTGCCAGCAACCCTAGCGGGGCGACTACCTACGAGCAGTACTTC. Protein product: CASNPSGATTYEQYF.